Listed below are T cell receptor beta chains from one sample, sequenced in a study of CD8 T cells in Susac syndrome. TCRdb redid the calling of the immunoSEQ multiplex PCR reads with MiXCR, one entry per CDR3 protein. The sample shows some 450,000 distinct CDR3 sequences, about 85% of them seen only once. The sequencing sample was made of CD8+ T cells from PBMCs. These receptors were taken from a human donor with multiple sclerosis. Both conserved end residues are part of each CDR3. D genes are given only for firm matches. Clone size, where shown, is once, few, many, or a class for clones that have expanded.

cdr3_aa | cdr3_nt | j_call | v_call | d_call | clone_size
CASSQTAEQFF | TGTGCCAGCAGCCAGACAGCCGAGCAGTTCTTC | TRBJ2-1 | TRBV5-5 | NA | once
CASSELGRNGARTDTQYF | TGTGCCAGCAGTGAATTGGGTCGAAACGGGGCCCGCACAGATACGCAGTATTTT | TRBJ2-3 | TRBV2 | NA | NA
CASSRHREGTEAFF | TGTGCCAGCAGCCGGCACCGGGAGGGCACTGAAGCTTTCTTT | TRBJ1-1 | TRBV3-1 | NA | NA
CASMTVGHYGYTF | TGTGCCAGCATGACGGTCGGACACTATGGCTACACCTTC | TRBJ1-2 | TRBV2 | NA | NA
CASSIEGTSGRTYNEQFF | TGTGCCAGTAGTATAGAGGGGACTAGCGGGCGTACCTACAATGAGCAGTTCTTC | TRBJ2-1 | TRBV19 | TRBD2 | NA
CASSLALPETQYF | TGCGCCAGCAGCTTGGCCCTCCCGGAGACGCAGTATTTT | TRBJ2-3 | TRBV5-1 | NA | few
CASGPGTLNTGELFF | TGTGCCAGCGGGCCGGGGACACTTAACACCGGGGAGCTGTTTTTT | TRBJ2-2 | TRBV11-1 | NA | NA
CASSHSTLARGAFF | TGCGCCAGCAGTCACAGCACTCTCGCTAGGGGAGCTTTCTTT | TRBJ1-1 | TRBV4-1 | NA | NA
CSVERGTGELFF | TGCAGCGTTGAACGCGGGACCGGGGAGCTGTTTTTT | TRBJ2-2 | TRBV29-1 | NA | once
CASSLTATYNEQFF | TGTGCCAGCAGTTTAACGGCAACTTACAATGAGCAGTTCTTC | TRBJ2-1 | TRBV27 | NA | NA
CASSLAQYEQYF | TGTGCCAGCAGCTTAGCCCAGTACGAGCAGTACTTC | TRBJ2-7 | TRBV7-9 | NA | few
CASSLAGGALQETQYF | TGTGCCAGCAGTTTAGCGGGGGGGGCTCTCCAAGAGACCCAGTACTTC | TRBJ2-5 | TRBV6-5 | TRBD2 | NA
CASSQFVGNQPQHF | TGTGCCAGCAGCCAGTTTGTTGGCAATCAGCCCCAGCATTTT | TRBJ1-5 | TRBV27 | NA | NA
CASRLAGGIQETQYF | TGTGCCAGCCGACTAGCGGGAGGGATTCAAGAGACCCAGTACTTC | TRBJ2-5 | TRBV2 | TRBD2 | NA
CASSPIAGAEQYF | TGTGCCAGCAGCCCCATAGCCGGGGCCGAGCAGTACTTC | TRBJ2-7 | TRBV7-6 | NA | few
CASSPTFPGNTEAFF | TGTGCCAGCAGCCCAACATTCCCGGGTAACACTGAAGCTTTCTTT | TRBJ1-1 | TRBV9 | NA | NA
CASSYEESEQYFNTQYF | TGTGCCAGCAGTTACGAGGAGAGCGAACAATACTTTAATACGCAGTATTTT | TRBJ2-3 | TRBV6-2/TRBV6-3 | NA | NA
CASTMVGTSGGSDVVPSSYNEQFF | TGTGCCAGCACCATGGTGGGGACTAGCGGGGGGTCCGATGTTGTTCCGAGCTCCTACAATGAGCAGTTCTTC | TRBJ2-1 | TRBV6-2/TRBV6-3 | TRBD2 | NA
CASSVGTGGHTEAFF | TGTGCCAGCAGCGTCGGGACAGGGGGGCACACTGAAGCTTTCTTT | TRBJ1-1 | TRBV5-4 | TRBD1 | NA
CASSLEGLNQPQHF | TGTGCCAGCAGCTTGGAGGGGCTCAATCAGCCCCAGCATTTT | TRBJ1-5 | TRBV5-4 | NA | NA
CASSGIDRVSGYTF | TGTGCCAGCAGTGGAATCGACAGGGTGAGTGGCTACACCTTC | TRBJ1-2 | TRBV2 | TRBD1 | NA
CSVETQGSIYNEQFF | TGCAGCGTTGAGACCCAGGGCAGCATCTACAATGAGCAGTTCTTC | TRBJ2-1 | TRBV29-1 | NA | NA
CASSAHGDGDYGYTF | TGCGCCAGCAGCGCGCACGGGGACGGTGACTATGGCTACACCTTC | TRBJ1-2 | TRBV5-1 | NA | NA
CASSFPGQSQETQYF | TGTGCCAGCAGTTTCCCTGGACAGAGCCAAGAGACCCAGTACTTC | TRBJ2-5 | TRBV12-3/TRBV12-4 | NA | NA
CASSQEGDSNYGYTF | TGTGCCAGCAGCCAAGAGGGGGACAGTAACTATGGCTACACCTTC | TRBJ1-2 | TRBV3-1 | TRBD1 | NA
CASRGGIRVETQYF | TGTGCCAGCAGGGGGGGTATTAGGGTGGAGACCCAGTACTTC | TRBJ2-5 | TRBV6-1 | NA | NA
CASSQDWGQASSYEQYF | TGTGCCAGCAGCCAAGATTGGGGACAGGCCAGCTCCTACGAGCAGTACTTC | TRBJ2-7 | TRBV14 | TRBD1 | NA
CASSYSIGQGNTEAFF | TGTGCCAGCAGTTACTCGATTGGACAGGGGAACACTGAAGCTTTCTTT | TRBJ1-1 | TRBV6-5 | TRBD1 | NA
CASSLGLGTDEQYF | TGTGCCAGCAGTTTGGGCCTCGGGACAGATGAGCAGTACTTC | TRBJ2-7 | TRBV28 | TRBD1 | NA
CATSSLPRGGPDTQYF | TGTGCCACCAGCAGCCTTCCTAGGGGCGGCCCAGATACGCAGTATTTT | TRBJ2-3 | TRBV15 | NA | NA
CAWGNRDYGYTF | TGTGCCTGGGGGAACAGAGACTATGGCTACACCTTC | TRBJ1-2 | TRBV30 | NA | NA
CASSLQQRPYEQYF | TGTGCCAGCAGCTTACAGCAACGGCCTTACGAGCAGTACTTC | TRBJ2-7 | TRBV11-2 | NA | NA
CASSVSSGAANTEAFF | TGTGCCAGCAGCGTTTCCTCCGGGGCTGCGAACACTGAAGCTTTCTTT | TRBJ1-1 | TRBV9 | NA | NA
CASSSPGTGGADTQYF | TGTGCCAGCAGTTCCCCCGGGACAGGGGGAGCAGATACGCAGTATTTT | TRBJ2-3 | TRBV28 | TRBD1 | NA
CASSEMDRATDTQYF | TGTGCCAGCAGTGAAATGGACAGGGCCACAGATACGCAGTATTTT | TRBJ2-3 | TRBV6-1 | TRBD1 | NA
CASSGALQETQYF | TGTGCCAGTTCAGGGGCCCTCCAAGAGACCCAGTACTTC | TRBJ2-5 | TRBV27 | NA | few